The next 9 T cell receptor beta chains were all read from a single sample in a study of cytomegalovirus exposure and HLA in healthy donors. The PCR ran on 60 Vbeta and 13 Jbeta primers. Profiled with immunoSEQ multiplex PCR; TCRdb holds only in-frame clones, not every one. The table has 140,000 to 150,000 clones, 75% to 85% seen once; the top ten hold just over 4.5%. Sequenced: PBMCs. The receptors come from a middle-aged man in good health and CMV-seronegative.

CDR3 nucleotides: TGTGCCAGCAGCTTTCGACTAGCGGGGCCGTCCTACGAGCAGTACTTC. It translates to CASSFRLAGPSYEQYF. The V call is TRBV7-9, the J call TRBJ2-7; 11 bases agree with TRBD2. The CDR3 has 16 amino acids. Germline V gene sequence: CDR1 SEHNR, CDR2 FQNEAQ (reference sequence). The V gene end was trimmed by 3 bases and the J gene end by 1 base; junction bases not matched to a gene: 5.

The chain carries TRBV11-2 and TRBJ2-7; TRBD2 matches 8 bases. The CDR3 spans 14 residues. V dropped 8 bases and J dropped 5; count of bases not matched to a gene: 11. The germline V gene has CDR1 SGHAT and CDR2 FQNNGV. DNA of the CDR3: TGTGCCAGCCTCAGGTCGGGGGGGTATCACGAGCAGTACTTC. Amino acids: CASLRSGGYHEQYF. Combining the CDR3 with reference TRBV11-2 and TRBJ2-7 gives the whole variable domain EAGVAQSPRYKIIEKRQSVAFWCNPISGHATLYWYQQILGQGPKLLIQFQNNGVVDDSQLPKDRFSAERLKGVDSTLKIQPAKLEDSAVYLCASLRSGGYHEQYFGPGTRLTVT.

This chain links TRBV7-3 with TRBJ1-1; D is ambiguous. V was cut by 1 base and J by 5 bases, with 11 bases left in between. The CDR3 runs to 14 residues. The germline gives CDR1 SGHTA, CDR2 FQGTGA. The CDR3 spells CASSLRARDTEAFF. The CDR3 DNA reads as TGTGCCAGCAGCTTAAGAGCCCGGGATACTGAAGCTTTCTTT.

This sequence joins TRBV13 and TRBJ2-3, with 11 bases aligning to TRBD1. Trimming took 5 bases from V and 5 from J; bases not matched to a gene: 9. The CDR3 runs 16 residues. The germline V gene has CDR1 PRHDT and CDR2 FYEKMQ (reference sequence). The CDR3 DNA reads TGTGCCAGCAGCCTTCGGACAGGGGGCGCGGGAGATACGCAGTATTTT. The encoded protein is CASSLRTGGAGDTQYF.

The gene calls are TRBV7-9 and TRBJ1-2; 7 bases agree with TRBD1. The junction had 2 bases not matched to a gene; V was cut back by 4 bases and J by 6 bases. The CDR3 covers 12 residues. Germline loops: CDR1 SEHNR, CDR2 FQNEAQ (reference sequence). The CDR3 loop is CASSSDRDGYTF. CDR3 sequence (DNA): TGTGCCAGCAGCTCCGACAGGGATGGCTACACCTTC.

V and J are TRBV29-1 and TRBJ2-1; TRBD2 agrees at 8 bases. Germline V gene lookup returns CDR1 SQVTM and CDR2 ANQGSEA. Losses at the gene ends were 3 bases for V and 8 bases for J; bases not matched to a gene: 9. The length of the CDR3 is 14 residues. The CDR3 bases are TGCAGCGTTGACAAGCGGGGGCCCGCCTATGAGCAGTTCTTC. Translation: CSVDKRGPAYEQFF.

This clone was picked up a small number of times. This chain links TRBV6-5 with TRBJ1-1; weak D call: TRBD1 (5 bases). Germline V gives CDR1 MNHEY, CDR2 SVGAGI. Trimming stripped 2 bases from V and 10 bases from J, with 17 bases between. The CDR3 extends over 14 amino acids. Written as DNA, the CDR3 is TGTGCCAGCAGTTACGATCGGGGGGGAAATATAGCTTTCTTT. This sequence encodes CASSYDRGGNIAFF.

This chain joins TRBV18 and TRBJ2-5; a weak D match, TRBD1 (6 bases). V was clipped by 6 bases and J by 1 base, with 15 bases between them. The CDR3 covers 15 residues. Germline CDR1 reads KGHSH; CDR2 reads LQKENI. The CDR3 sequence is CASSSQGLGQETQYF. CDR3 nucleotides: TGTGCCAGCTCGTCACAGGGATTGGGCCAAGAGACCCAGTACTTC.

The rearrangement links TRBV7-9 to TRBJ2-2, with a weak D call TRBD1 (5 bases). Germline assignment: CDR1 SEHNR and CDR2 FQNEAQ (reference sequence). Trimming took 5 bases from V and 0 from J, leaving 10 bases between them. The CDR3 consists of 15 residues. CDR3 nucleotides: TGTGCCAGCAGCATCCAGGGTACGAACACCGGGGAGCTGTTTTTT. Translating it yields CASSIQGTNTGELFF.